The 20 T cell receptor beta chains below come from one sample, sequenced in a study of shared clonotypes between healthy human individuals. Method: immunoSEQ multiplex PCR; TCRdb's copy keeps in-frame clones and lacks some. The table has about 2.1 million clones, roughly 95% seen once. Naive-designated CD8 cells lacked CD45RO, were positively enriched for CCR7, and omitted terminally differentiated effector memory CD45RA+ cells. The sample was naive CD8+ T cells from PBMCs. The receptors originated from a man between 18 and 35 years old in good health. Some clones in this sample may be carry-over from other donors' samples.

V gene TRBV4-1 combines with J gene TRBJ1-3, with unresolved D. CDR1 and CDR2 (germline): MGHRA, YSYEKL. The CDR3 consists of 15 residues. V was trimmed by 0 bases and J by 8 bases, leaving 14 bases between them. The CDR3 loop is CASSQDENDGDTIYF. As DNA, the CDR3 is TGCGCCAGCAGCCAAGATGAGAATGATGGTGACACCATATATTTT.

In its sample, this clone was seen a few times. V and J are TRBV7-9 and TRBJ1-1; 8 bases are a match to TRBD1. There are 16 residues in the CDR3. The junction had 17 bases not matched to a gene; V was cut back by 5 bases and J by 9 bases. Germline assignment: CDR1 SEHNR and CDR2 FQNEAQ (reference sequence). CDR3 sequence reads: CASSHFLTGDYAQAFF. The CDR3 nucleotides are TGTGCCAGCAGCCACTTCTTGACAGGGGACTACGCACAAGCTTTCTTT.

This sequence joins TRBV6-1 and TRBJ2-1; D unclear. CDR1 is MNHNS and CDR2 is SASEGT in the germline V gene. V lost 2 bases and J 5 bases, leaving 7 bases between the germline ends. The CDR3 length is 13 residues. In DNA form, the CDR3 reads TGTGCCAGCAGTGAATTGGCGGACAATGAGCAGTTCTTC. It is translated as CASSELADNEQFF.

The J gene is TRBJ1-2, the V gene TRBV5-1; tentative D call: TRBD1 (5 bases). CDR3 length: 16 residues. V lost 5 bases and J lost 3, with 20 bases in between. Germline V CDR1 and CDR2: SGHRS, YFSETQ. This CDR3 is CASSNDPGRSYYGYTF. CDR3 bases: TGCGCCAGCAGTAATGACCCAGGGAGAAGCTACTATGGCTACACCTTC. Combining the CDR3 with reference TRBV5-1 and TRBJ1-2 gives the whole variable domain KAGVTQTPRYLIKTRGQQVTLSCSPISGHRSVSWYQQTPGQGLQFLFEYFSETQRNKGNFPGRFSGRQFSNSRSEMNVSTLELGDSALYLCASSNDPGRSYYGYTFGSGTRLTVV.

CDR3 bases: TGCGCCAGCAGCCAAGATGGGGCAGATATGGATGAGCAGTTCTTC. Its translation: CASSQDGADMDEQFF. V is TRBV4-1 and J is TRBJ2-1; the D gene is possibly TRBD1 (5 bases). Per germline, CDR1 MGHRA and CDR2 YSYEKL. V was pared by 0 bases and J by 8 bases, with 14 bases between. The CDR3 covers 15 residues.

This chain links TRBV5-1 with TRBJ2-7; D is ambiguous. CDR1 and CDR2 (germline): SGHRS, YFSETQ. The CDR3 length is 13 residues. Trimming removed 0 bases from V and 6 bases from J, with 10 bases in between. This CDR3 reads CASSLALQTEQYF. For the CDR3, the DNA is TGCGCCAGCAGCTTGGCTCTGCAGACCGAGCAGTACTTC. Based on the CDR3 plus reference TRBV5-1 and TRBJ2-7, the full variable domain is KAGVTQTPRYLIKTRGQQVTLSCSPISGHRSVSWYQQTPGQGLQFLFEYFSETQRNKGNFPGRFSGRQFSNSRSEMNVSTLELGDSALYLCASSLALQTEQYFGPGTRLTVT.

CDR3 in amino acids: CASSYPPLAGTEAFF. The CDR3 region has the DNA TGTGCCAGCAGTTACCCGCCCCTGGCCGGCACTGAAGCTTTCTTT. This chain uses TRBV6-5 with TRBJ1-1, with D unclear. The CDR3 is 15 residues long. Trimming left V 2 bases short and J 4 bases short, with 14 bases between. Germline lookup yields CDR1 MNHEY and CDR2 SVGAGI.

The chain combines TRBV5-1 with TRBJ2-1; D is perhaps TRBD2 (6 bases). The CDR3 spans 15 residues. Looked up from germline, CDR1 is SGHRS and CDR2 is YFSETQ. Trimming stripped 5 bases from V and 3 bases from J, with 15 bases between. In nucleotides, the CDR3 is TGCGCCAGCAGGTTCACCGGACTAATCTACAATGAGCAGTTCTTC. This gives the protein CASRFTGLIYNEQFF.

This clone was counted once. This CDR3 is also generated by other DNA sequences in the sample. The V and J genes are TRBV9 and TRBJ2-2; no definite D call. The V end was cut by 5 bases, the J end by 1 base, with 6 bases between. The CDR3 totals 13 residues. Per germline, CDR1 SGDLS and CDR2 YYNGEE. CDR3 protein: CASRTGNTGELFF. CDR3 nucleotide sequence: TGTGCCAGCAGGACGGGGAACACCGGGGAGCTGTTTTTT.

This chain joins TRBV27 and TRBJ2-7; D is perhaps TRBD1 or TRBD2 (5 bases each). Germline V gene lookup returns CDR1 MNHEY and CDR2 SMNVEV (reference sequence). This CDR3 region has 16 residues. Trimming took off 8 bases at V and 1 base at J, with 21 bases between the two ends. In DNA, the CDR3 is TGTGCCAGCGGGACCGAACTAGTAGGTGGTTCCTACGAGCAGTACTTC. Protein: CASGTELVGGSYEQYF.

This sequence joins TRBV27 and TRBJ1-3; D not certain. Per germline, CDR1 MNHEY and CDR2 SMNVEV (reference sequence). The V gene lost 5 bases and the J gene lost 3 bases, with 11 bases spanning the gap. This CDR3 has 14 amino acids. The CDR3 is CASSPPPGGNTIYF. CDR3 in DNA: TGTGCCAGCAGTCCACCCCCGGGTGGAAACACCATATATTTT.

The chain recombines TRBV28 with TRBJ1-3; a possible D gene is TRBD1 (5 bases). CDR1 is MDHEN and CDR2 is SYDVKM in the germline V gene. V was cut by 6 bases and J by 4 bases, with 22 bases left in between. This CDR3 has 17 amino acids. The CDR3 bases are TGTGCCAGCAGCTTTGCCGGGACCCCCTGGAGGGGAAACACCATATATTTT. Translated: CASSFAGTPWRGNTIYF.

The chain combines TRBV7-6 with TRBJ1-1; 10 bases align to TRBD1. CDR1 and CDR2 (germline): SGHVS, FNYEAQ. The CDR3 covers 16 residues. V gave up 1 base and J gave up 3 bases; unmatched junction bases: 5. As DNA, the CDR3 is TGTGCCAGCAGCTTAGATAAGGGACAGGGGTACACTGAAGCTTTCTTT. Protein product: CASSLDKGQGYTEAFF.

The CDR3 bases are TGTGCCAGCAGCCAAAATGAAGGGCTGTTCTTC. Its protein product is CASSQNEGLFF. The chain joins TRBV7-9 to TRBJ2-1; D is ambiguous. CDR1 and CDR2 from the germline V gene are SEHNR and FQNEAQ (reference sequence). The V gene lost 5 bases and the J gene lost 15 bases, with 14 bases spanning the gap. This CDR3 spans 11 amino acids.

The CDR3 reads CASSPRLSLEPEAFF. The CDR3 DNA is TGTGCCAGCAGCCCCCGACTTTCACTAGAGCCTGAAGCTTTCTTT. This chain uses TRBV7-8 with TRBJ1-1; D remains unclear. Looked up from germline, CDR1 is SGHVS and CDR2 is FQNEAQ. The CDR3 is made up of 15 amino acids. V lost 5 bases and J lost 6, with 19 bases in between.

The CDR3 loop is CSVDPIGLAGVETQYF. For the CDR3, the DNA is TGCAGCGTAGACCCTATCGGACTAGCGGGAGTAGAGACCCAGTACTTC. The chain couples TRBV29-1 to TRBJ2-5, with 13 bases identical to TRBD2. With 6 bases clipped from V and 4 bases from J, the junction kept 11 bases outside the gene matches. The CDR3 covers 16 residues. CDR1 is SQVTM, CDR2 ANQGSEA, per germline.

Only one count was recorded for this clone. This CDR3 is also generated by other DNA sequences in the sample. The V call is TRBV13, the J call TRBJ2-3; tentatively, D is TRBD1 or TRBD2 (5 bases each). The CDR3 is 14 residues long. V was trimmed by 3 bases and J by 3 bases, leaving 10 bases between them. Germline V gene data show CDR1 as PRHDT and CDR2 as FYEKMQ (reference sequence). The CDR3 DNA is TGTGCCAGCAGCTTGGGGCCGGGGACAGATACGCAGTATTTT. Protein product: CASSLGPGTDTQYF.

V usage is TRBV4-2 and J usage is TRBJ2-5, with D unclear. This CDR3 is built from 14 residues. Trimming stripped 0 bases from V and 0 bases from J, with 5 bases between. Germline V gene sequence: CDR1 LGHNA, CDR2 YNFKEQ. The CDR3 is CASSQETYQETQYF. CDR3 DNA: TGTGCCAGCAGCCAAGAGACTTACCAAGAGACCCAGTACTTC.

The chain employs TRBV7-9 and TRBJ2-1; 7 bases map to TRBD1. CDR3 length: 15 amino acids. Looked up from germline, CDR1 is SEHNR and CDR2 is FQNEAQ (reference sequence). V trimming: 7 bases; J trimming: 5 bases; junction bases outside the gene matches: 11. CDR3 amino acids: CASKGAGTTNNEQFF. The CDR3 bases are TGTGCCAGCAAGGGGGCCGGGACGACCAACAATGAGCAGTTCTTC.

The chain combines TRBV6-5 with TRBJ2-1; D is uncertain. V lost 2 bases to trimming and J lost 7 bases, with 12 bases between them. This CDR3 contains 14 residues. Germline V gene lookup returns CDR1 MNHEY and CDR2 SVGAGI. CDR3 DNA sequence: TGTGCCAGCAGTTACCTCGGTCCGACTAATGAGCAGTTCTTC. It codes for CASSYLGPTNEQFF.